This TCR beta chain came from a study of T cell repertoires in cytomegalovirus infection (dated 2019 in TCRdb). As for the study more broadly: Peptide stimulations targeted recently identified HLA-C-restricted CMV epitopes, whose presentation resists viral immunomodulation, together with well-studied HLA-B-restricted epitopes. The HLA type of each donor mattered for the analysis, because public TCR beta signatures pointed to carriage of CMV infection along with the matching HLA type. Here is what the overall study found, with its caveats: Cumulative frequency of public TCR beta family members discriminated carriers of CMV infection plus the relevant HLA type in this cohort and an independent roughly 340-donor cohort. The ex vivo response was dominated by HLA-C-restricted CMV-specific TCR beta clonotypes, and the single most frequent clonotype in two of eight donors was supplied by these HLA-C-restricted clonotypes.

The CDR3, from cysteine to phenylalanine, totals 14 residues. Only the CDR3 part of the read is kept: 42 bases, read in frame from the first base. Relative to germline, V is 1 base shorter and J is 4 bases shorter, with 10 bases between their ends. Sequences LNHDA (CDR1) and SQIVND (CDR2) are obtained from the germline V gene (reference sequence). Regarding this clonotype: No antigen is known for it. The input lacks base qualities; no much larger clone sits a single base away.

Sample treatment or condition, as interpreted from the label and publication: in vitro stimulation with specific CMV peptide epitopes to enrich CMV-specific T cells. Sequenced using an Illumina HiSeq 1500. TCRdb reprocessed the public reads (quality trimming at Q25 with fastp, clone calling with MiXCR) and kept in-frame beta chains. Rows matching on CDR3 protein sequence are summarized as one entry with the most common DNA and genes. In all, the sample holds roughly 920,000 distinct CDR3 sequences, and about a third of those were seen once. 13% of the sample is taken by the ten largest. This TCR was sampled from a human donor in good health (CMV status not recorded). Some clones in this sample may be carry-over from other donors' samples. Specimen: cultured CD8+ T cells from PBMCs, collected from culture after CMV antigen stimulation. The V and J genes are TRBV19 and TRBJ1-1; no D gene can be assigned with confidence. The CDR3 protein is CASSIGGWGTEAFF. The DNA sequence reads TGTGCCAGTAGTATAGGCGGCTGGGGCACTGAAGCTTTCTTT.